Described below is a single T cell receptor (beta chain) sequence and its context. This entry is derived from a study of T cells in women clearing cervical HPV infection. Profiled with immunoSEQ multiplex PCR; TCRdb holds only in-frame clones, not every one. The sample table includes approximately 28,000 clones. Sequenced material: blood buffy coat. This TCR was recovered from a woman aged 18 to 75 with a cervical HPV16 infection that either progressed to CIN3+ or cleared (not recorded which).

The CDR3 spells CASSVQGGNSSPLHF. The sequenced part of the CDR3 DNA is TGTGCCAGCAGCGTACAGGGAGGGAATTCGTCACCC. V is TRBV7-2 and J is TRBJ1-6, with D tentatively TRBD1 (6 bases). From the germline J gene comes the end of the CDR3, since the read stops 3 residues before it. Germline values: CDR1 SGHTA, CDR2 FQGNSA. The CDR3 has 15 amino acids. Trimming removed 5 bases at V and 10 bases at J, with 18 bases between. Together with reference TRBV7-2 and TRBJ1-6, the CDR3 gives the full variable domain: GAGVSQSPSNKVTEKGKDVELRCDPISGHTALYWYRQSLGQGLEFLIYFQGNSAPDKSGLPSDRFSAERTGGSVSTLTIQRTQQEDSAVYLCASSVQGGNSSPLHFGNGTRLTVT.